This T cell receptor (beta chain) came from a study of OX40 agonist ivuxolimab in advanced cancers. Regarding the complete study: Ivuxolimab, which targeted the costimulatory receptor OX40 (CD134), was an agonistic, fully human IgG2 monoclonal antibody. Intravenous ivuxolimab was administered to patients every 2 weeks at six dose levels: 0.01, 0.1, 0.3, 1.5, 3 and 10 mg/kg. Of the approximately 54 patients in dose escalation, 19 had hepatocellular carcinoma, some 15 had melanoma, 9 had renal cell carcinoma and 9 had head and neck cancer. The dose-escalation cohort was over 70% male with a mean age of 60 years, ranging from about 23 to 85. Patients were allowed to have had prior anti-PD-1, anti-PD-L1 or anti-CTLA-4 therapy, and 30% to 50% of the dose-escalation patients had previously received checkpoint inhibitors. Partial responses occurred in three dose-escalation patients, of whom one had hepatocellular carcinoma and two had cutaneous melanoma. Peripheral TCRbeta sequencing aimed to test whether ivuxolimab altered TCR sequence diversity and caused clonal T-cell expansion. The paper covers the monotherapy dose-escalation part of the phase I ivuxolimab trial, which included N of about 50 patients.

To sequence the TCRbeta CDR3 region, genomic DNA was isolated from the sorted cells. The immunoSEQ Assay was used to sequence the TCRbeta CDR3 regions. Entries here come from immuneACCESS through TCRdb and include only in-frame sequences with V and J called. Some clones fail to appear in such tables; in the studies checked, an unresolved V gene covers under half of the shortfall, and the cause of the remainder is unknown. The table for this sample lists 9,500 to 14,000 clones; 75% to 85% of them were counted only once. The top ten clones comprise approximately 16% of the sample. The germline V gene yields SGDLS for CDR1 and YYNGEE for CDR2. The cysteine opens and the phenylalanine closes a CDR3 of 15 amino acids. CDR3 DNA only is kept here, 45 bases in frame from base 1. At the junction V is shortened by 3 bases and J by 3 bases; bases outside the gene matches: 5. The trial excluded patients who had a history of autoimmune disease or who were on systemic immunosuppression. In every dose cohort, peripheral blood was drawn for TCR sequencing at baseline, cycle 4 day 1, and cycle 7 day 1. The samples were drawn from a first-in-human, open-label, multicenter phase I dose-escalation trial of ivuxolimab. Adults with locally advanced or metastatic melanoma, renal cell carcinoma, hepatocellular carcinoma or head and neck squamous cell carcinoma were enrolled in the trial. Before TCR sequencing, CD4+ T cells and CD8+ T cells from peripheral blood were sorted into separate populations.

This clone has just a few counts. The antigen this receptor binds is unknown. Qualities for individual bases were not recorded, and no much larger clone is one base off. Beyond this particular receptor, the publication reports: Low levels of normalized T-cell clonal expansion were also shown by some nonresponding patients. Antigen specificity was not determined for the clonally expanded peripheral T cells. In the 0.1-3.0 mg/kg groups, partial responders had among the lowest normalized peripheral clonal expansion, particularly in CD8+ T cells. After ivuxolimab, CD8+ T cells had more expanded clones than CD4+ T cells on average. At doses of 0.1 to 3.0 mg/kg, clonal expansion of both CD4+ and CD8+ T cells in blood was seen between baseline and week 6.

In this chain, TRBV9 is recombined with TRBJ2-1; 8 bases in the middle match TRBD1. This receptor was identified in an adult with an advanced solid tumor such as melanoma, head and neck, liver or kidney cancer. The sample was CD4+ or CD8+ T cells sorted from blood, taken in a trial of the OX40 agonist ivuxolimab. Read as DNA, the sequence is TGTGCCAGCAGCGGACAGGGGAACCTCTACAATGAGCAGTTCTTC. Its amino acids are CASSGQGNLYNEQFF.